This TCR beta chain was captured in a study of cytomegalovirus exposure and HLA in healthy donors. The CDR3 is 16 amino acids. The junction had 7 bases not matched to a gene; V was cut back by 0 bases and J by 2 bases. CDR1 MNHEY and CDR2 SVGAGI come from the germline V gene. The PCR employed 60 Vbeta primers together with 13 Jbeta primers. The protocol was immunoSEQ multiplex PCR, while the TCRdb copy is restricted to in-frame clones and leaves out a portion. The table lists roughly 77,000 clones, roughly 80% of them singletons. Sequencing used PBMCs. The gene calls are TRBV6-5 and TRBJ2-7; 7 bases are a match to TRBD1. This clonotype was sampled from a man aged 35 to 55 in good health and CMV-seronegative. As DNA, the CDR3 is TGTGCCAGCAGTTACTCGGGGAAGGGGGCCCCCTACGAGCAGTACTTC. It translates to CASSYSGKGAPYEQYF.